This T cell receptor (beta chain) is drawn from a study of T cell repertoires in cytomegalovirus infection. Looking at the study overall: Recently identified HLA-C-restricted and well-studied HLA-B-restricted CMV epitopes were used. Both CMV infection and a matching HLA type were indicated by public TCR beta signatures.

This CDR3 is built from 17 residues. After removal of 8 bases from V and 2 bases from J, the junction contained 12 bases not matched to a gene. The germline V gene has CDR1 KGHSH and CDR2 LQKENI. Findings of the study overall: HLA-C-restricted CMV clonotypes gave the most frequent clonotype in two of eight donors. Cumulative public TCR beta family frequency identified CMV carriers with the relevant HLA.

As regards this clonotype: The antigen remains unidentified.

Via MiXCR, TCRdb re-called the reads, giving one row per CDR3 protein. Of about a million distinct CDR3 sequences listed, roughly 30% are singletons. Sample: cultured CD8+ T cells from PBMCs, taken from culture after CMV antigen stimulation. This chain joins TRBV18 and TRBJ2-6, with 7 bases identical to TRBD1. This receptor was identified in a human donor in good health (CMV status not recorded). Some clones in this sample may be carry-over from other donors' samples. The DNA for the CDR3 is TGTGCCAGCACTCGACAGGGTACCCGTGCTGGGGCCAACGTCCTGACTTTC. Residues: CASTRQGTRAGANVLTF.